A single sample gave rise to the 9 T cell receptor beta chains below, sequenced in a study of T cell changes during pregnancy in multiple sclerosis (dated by TCRdb to the late 2010s). The receptor library was made with the immunoSEQ multiplex PCR assay. TCRdb retrieved this table from immuneACCESS and kept in-frame rearrangements only. Not all clones are present; in checked studies, unresolved V genes account for under half, and no reason is known for the remainder. A total of 76,000 or so clones appear in this sample, roughly 95% of them only once. The top ten clones comprise 0.75% of the sample. The sequences come from peripheral blood, collected in the second trimester of pregnancy. The receptors shown here come from a female donor in good health, enrolled as a control in a pregnancy study.

This rearrangement joins TRBV7-2 to TRBJ1-2; TRBD1 matches 8 bases. The CDR3 consists of 15 residues. The trim removed 0 bases at V and 4 bases at J, leaving 4 bases unmatched. Germline loops: CDR1 SGHTA, CDR2 FQGNSA. CDR3 sequence: CASSLAPGGGYGYTF. CDR3 sequence (DNA): TGTGCCAGCAGCTTAGCCCCAGGGGGCGGCTATGGCTACACCTTC.

The V gene is TRBV7-8, the J gene TRBJ2-1, with a possible D match to TRBD1 (6 bases). This CDR3 spans 14 amino acids. Per the germline V gene, CDR1 is SGHVS and CDR2 is FQNEAQ. Trimming pared 1 base from V and 5 bases from J, leaving 9 bases between. The DNA for the CDR3 is TGTGCCAGCAGCTTAGGCAGGGGTCACAATGAGCAGTTCTTC. Residues: CASSLGRGHNEQFF.

The rearrangement joins TRBV6-6 to TRBJ1-2; TRBD1 agrees at 8 bases. V shed 5 bases and J 4 bases; nucleotides not matched to a gene: 12. This CDR3 comprises 16 residues. Germline V CDR1 and CDR2: MNHNY, SVGAGI (reference sequence). The CDR3 sequence is CASSPGAGGKLYGYTF. DNA for the CDR3: TGTGCCAGCAGTCCCGGGGCAGGGGGCAAACTCTATGGCTACACCTTC.

CDR3 region: CASSLQTSGGPETQYF. The CDR3 nucleotides are TGTGCCAGCAGTTTACAGACTAGCGGGGGCCCGGAGACCCAGTACTTC. The V call is TRBV2, the J call TRBJ2-5; 12 nucleotides agree with TRBD2. Germline CDR1 reads SNHLY; CDR2 reads FYNNEI. The V gene end was trimmed by 5 bases and the J gene end by 5 bases; junction bases not matched to a gene: 9. This CDR3 is built from 16 residues. Full variable domain (remainder filled in from reference TRBV2 and TRBJ2-5): EPEVTQTPSHQVTQMGQEVILRCVPISNHLYFYWYRQILGQKVEFLVSFYNNEISEKSEIFDDQFSVERPDGSNFTLKIRSTKLEDSAMYFCASSLQTSGGPETQYFGPGTRLLVL.

This chain links TRBV2 with TRBJ1-1, with 9 bases fitting TRBD1. J lost 10 bases, V lost 7 bases, and 10 bases had no gene match. The CDR3 totals 13 residues. The germline gives CDR1 SNHLY, CDR2 FYNNEI. The CDR3 here is CASTGDRAMIAFF. CDR3 nucleotide sequence: TGTGCCAGCACCGGGGACAGGGCTATGATAGCTTTCTTT.

This chain's CDR3 is CAWSGGLTYEQYF. DNA for the CDR3: TGTGCCTGGAGTGGGGGACTCACCTACGAGCAGTACTTC. The chain couples TRBV30 to TRBJ2-7; D perhaps matches TRBD2 (6 bases). Trimming shortened V by 1 base and J by 2 bases, and 9 bases separated the two germline ends. The CDR3 consists of 13 residues. Germline loops: CDR1 GTSNPN, CDR2 SVGIG (reference sequence).

This rearrangement joins TRBV13 to TRBJ2-1, with no clear D. Germline loops: CDR1 PRHDT, CDR2 FYEKMQ (reference sequence). The CDR3 loop spans 14 amino acids. Trimming took off 2 bases at V and 3 bases at J, with 8 bases between the two ends. As DNA, the CDR3 is TGTGCCAGCAGCTTAAAACCAGTCTACAATGAGCAGTTCTTC. Its translation: CASSLKPVYNEQFF.

This clone was counted once. The chain combines TRBV7-9 with TRBJ2-1; 9 bases are shared with TRBD1. The V and J ends lost 2 bases and 10 bases, in that order; junction bases with no gene match: 9. Germline loops: CDR1 SEHNR, CDR2 FQNEAQ (reference sequence). This CDR3 has 15 residues. CDR3 nucleotides: TGTGCCAGCAGCTTACCCCCGGGACAGGGCGACGAGCAGTTCTTC. Protein sequence: CASSLPPGQGDEQFF.

The chain carries TRBV9 and TRBJ2-3; 7 bases are shared with TRBD1. V dropped 5 bases and J dropped 5; count of bases not matched to a gene: 11. CDR3 length: 15 amino acids. CDR1 and CDR2 (germline): SGDLS, YYNGEE. This CDR3 is CASSAVGGEGDTQYF. CDR3 nucleotide sequence: TGTGCCAGCAGTGCCGTAGGGGGCGAGGGAGATACGCAGTATTTT.